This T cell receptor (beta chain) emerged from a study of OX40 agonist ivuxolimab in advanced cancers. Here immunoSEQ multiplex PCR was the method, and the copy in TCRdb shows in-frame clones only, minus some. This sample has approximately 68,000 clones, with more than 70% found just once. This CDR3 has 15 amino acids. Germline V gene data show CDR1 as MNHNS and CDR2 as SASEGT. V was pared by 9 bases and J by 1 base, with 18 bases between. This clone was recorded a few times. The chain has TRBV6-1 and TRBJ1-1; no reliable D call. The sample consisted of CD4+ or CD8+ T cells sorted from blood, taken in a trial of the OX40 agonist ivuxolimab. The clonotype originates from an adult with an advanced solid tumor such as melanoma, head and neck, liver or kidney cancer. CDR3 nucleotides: TGTGCCAGTCGACTGACCCGTCCAGGGAACACTGAAGCTTTCTTT. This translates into CASRLTRPGNTEAFF.